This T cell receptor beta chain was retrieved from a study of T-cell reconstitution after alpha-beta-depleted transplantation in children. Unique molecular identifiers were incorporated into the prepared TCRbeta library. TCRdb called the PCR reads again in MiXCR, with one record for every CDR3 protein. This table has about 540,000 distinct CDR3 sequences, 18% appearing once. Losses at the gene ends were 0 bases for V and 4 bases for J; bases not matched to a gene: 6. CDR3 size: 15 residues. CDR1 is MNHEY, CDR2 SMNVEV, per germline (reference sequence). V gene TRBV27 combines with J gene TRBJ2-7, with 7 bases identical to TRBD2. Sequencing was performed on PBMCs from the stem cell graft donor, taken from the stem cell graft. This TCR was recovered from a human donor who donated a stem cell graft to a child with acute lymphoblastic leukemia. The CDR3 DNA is TGTGCCAGCAGTTTATCCCGCGGGAGATTATACGAGCAGTACTTC. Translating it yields CASSLSRGRLYEQYF.